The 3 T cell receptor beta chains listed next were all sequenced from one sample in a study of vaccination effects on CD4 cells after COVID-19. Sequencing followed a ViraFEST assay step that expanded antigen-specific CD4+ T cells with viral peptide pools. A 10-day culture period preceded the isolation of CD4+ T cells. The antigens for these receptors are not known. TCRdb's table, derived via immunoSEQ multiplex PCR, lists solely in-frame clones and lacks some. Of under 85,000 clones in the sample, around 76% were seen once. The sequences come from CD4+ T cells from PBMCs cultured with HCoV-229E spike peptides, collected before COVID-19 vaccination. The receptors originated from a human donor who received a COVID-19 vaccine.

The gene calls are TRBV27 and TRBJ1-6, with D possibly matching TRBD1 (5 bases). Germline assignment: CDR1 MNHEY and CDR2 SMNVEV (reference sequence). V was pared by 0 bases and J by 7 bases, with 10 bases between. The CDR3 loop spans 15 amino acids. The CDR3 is CASSLSGVENSPLHF. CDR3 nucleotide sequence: TGTGCCAGCAGTTTATCAGGGGTGGAGAATTCACCCCTCCACTTT.

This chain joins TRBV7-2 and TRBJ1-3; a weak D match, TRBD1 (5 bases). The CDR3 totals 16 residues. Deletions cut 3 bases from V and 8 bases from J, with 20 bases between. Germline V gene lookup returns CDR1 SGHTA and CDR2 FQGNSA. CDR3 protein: CASSFRGWGDGDTIYF. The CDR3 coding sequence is TGTGCCAGCAGCTTTAGGGGATGGGGGGACGGAGACACCATATATTTT.

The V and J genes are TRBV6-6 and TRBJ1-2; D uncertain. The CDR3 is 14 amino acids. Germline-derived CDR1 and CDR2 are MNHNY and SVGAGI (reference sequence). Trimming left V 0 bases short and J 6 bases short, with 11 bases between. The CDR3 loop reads CASSYSTRKDGYTF. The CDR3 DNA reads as TGTGCCAGCAGTTACTCGACACGTAAGGATGGCTACACCTTC.